This T cell receptor (beta chain) was sequenced in a study of blood T cell repertoires in COVID-19. Looking at the study overall: Acute and convalescent COVID-19 specimens originated in the United States, Italy and Spain. T cells, B-cell-depleted T cells, or PBMCs supplied cDNA or gDNA.

Germline V CDR1 and CDR2: SSHAT, FNYEAQ (reference sequence). The CDR3 length is 17 residues. Original processing methods: Reference gene primers were amplified, and this amplification served to estimate nucleated cell counts. Profiling relied on immunoSEQ multiplex PCR, and the TCRdb table lists in-frame clones only, not all of them. D and trimming were read from the DNA, whereas the V and J calls and clone size are those reported in that table. The sample carries 35,000 to 40,000 clones, almost 90% recorded once. Of note for this clone: The junction departs from the called germline gene at one end, perhaps through a read error.

The rearrangement uses TRBV7-7 and TRBJ1-3; 8 bases map to TRBD1. The sample was peripheral blood. The TCR comes from a man between 65 and 80 years old with acute or convalescent COVID-19. CDR3 bases: TGTGCTAGCAGCTTAGCGCTGAGGGACAGGACTGGAAACACCATATATTTT. Translating gives CASSLALRDRTGNTIYF.